This T cell receptor (beta chain) emerged from a study of early T cells in non-severe SARS-CoV-2 infection. Individual cDNA molecules were tagged with unique molecular identifiers. TCRdb reprocessed the 5' RACE reads with MiXCR, giving one entry per CDR3 protein. The sample yields around 57,000 distinct CDR3 sequences, around 13% seen once. J gave up 4 bases and V 6 bases, and 5 bases lay outside the gene matches. The CDR3 runs 13 residues. CDR1 is LNHDA, CDR2 SQIVND, per germline (reference sequence). The sample holds a few counts of this clonotype. This sequence joins TRBV19 and TRBJ2-5, with 7 bases that match TRBD1. The receptor was derived from an adult who was a healthcare worker with PCR-confirmed SARS-CoV-2 infection or an uninfected control (not recorded which). The sequenced sample consisted of whole blood. Here the CDR3 DNA reads TGTGCCAGTAGGTTACAGGGGCGAGAGACCCAGTACTTC. Translation: CASRLQGRETQYF.